The 26 T cell receptor beta chains reported below all come from one sample, sequenced in a study of T cell responses to AZD1222 COVID-19 vaccine. Data came from immunoSEQ multiplex PCR; TCRdb stores just in-frame clones and leaves some out. The sample shows 90,000 to 100,000 clones, 88% of them seen only once. Sequencing used peripheral blood, obtained 28 days after the second AZD1222 dose. The receptor source for this set is an adult who received the AZD1222 COVID-19 vaccine.

The chain uses TRBV18 and TRBJ2-1; a possible D gene is TRBD2 (5 bases). With 8 bases removed from V and 2 bases from J, the gap between germline ends came to 16 bases. Germline V lookup: CDR1 KGHSH, CDR2 LQKENI. This CDR3 is built from 15 residues. The CDR3 nucleotides read TGTGCCAGCCCAGGCGGAGGAGATACCTACAATGAGCAGTTCTTC. Translating gives CASPGGGDTYNEQFF.

This clone came up once. The rearrangement uses TRBV3-1 (or the pseudogene TRBV3-2) and TRBJ2-1; 7 bases are a match to TRBD2. Germline-derived CDR1 and CDR2 are LGHDT and YNNKEL (reference sequence). J was trimmed by 6 bases and V by 1 base; bases with no gene match: 9. This CDR3 has 16 amino acids. Here the CDR3 DNA reads TGTGCCAGCAGCCAAGGTGGGGGGGTCTCAGTCAATGAGCAGTTCTTC. Translating it yields CASSQGGGVSVNEQFF.

CDR3 sequence reads: CAISEVGLGDTQYF. In DNA, the CDR3 is TGTGCCATCAGTGAGGTCGGCCTCGGAGATACGCAGTATTTT. The chain combines TRBV10-3 with TRBJ2-3; the D is unclear. The CDR3 has 14 amino acids. Trimming removed 2 bases from V and 5 bases from J, with 11 bases in between. Germline V gene lookup returns CDR1 ENHRY and CDR2 SYGVKD.

The chain employs TRBV29-1 and TRBJ2-7, with a tentative D call TRBD2 (7 bases). Germline CDR1 is SQVTM and CDR2 is ANQGSEA. The CDR3 runs to 16 residues. Trimming removed 5 bases from V and 3 bases from J, with 23 bases in between. The CDR3 loop is CSVPGTSAGPDYEQYF. The DNA for the CDR3 is TGCAGCGTTCCCGGGACATCAGCGGGGCCAGACTACGAGCAGTACTTC.

The chain combines TRBV3-1 (or the pseudogene TRBV3-2) with TRBJ2-5; 13 bases are shared with TRBD2. Losses at the gene ends were 4 bases for V and 5 bases for J; bases not matched to a gene: 4. CDR3 length equals 15 residues. CDR1 and CDR2 (germline): LGHDT, YNNKEL (reference sequence). CDR3 residues: CASSLGLAGVETQYF. The CDR3 coding sequence is TGTGCCAGCAGCCTCGGACTAGCGGGAGTCGAGACCCAGTACTTC.

The chain has TRBV5-8 and TRBJ2-1; D unclear. CDR3 size: 11 residues. V lost 10 bases to trimming and J lost 5 bases, with 10 bases between them. Per germline, CDR1 SGHTS and CDR2 YDEGEE. CDR3 loop: CASGRDNEQFF. CDR3 nucleotides: TGTGCCTCAGGACGAGACAATGAGCAGTTCTTC.

The V call is TRBV5-1, the J call TRBJ1-2, with 12 bases identical to TRBD1. The germline V gene has CDR1 SGHRS and CDR2 YFSETQ. The CDR3 totals 17 residues. After removal of 2 bases from V and 2 bases from J, the junction contained 7 bases not matched to a gene. The CDR3 sequence is CASSLPPGQGANYGYTF. Here the CDR3 DNA reads TGCGCCAGCAGCTTACCCCCGGGACAGGGGGCCAACTATGGCTACACCTTC.

The chain couples TRBV27 to TRBJ1-1; TRBD1 matches at 7 bases. Germline CDR1 reads MNHEY; CDR2 reads SMNVEV (reference sequence). The CDR3 is 16 residues long. Germline trimming cut 7 bases from V and 2 bases from J; bases unmatched to any gene: 13. The DNA of the CDR3 is TGTGCCAGCATGTCAAGGTACAGGGGTTTTAACACTGAAGCTTTCTTT. Amino acids: CASMSRYRGFNTEAFF.

As regards this clone: This same CDR3 is encoded by further DNA sequences in the sample. The CDR3 nucleotides are TGTGCCACCTCGGACAGGGGGGATCAGCCCCAGCATTTT. It specifies CATSDRGDQPQHF. V usage is TRBV24-1 and J usage is TRBJ1-5; 10 bases line up with TRBD1. The length of the CDR3 is 13 residues. Unmatched junction bases numbered 3, after V lost 9 bases and J lost 5 bases. Germline-derived CDR1 and CDR2 are KGHDR and SFDVKD.

The DNA of the CDR3 is TGTGCCAGCCAACCACAGAACTCCTACGAGCAGTACTTC. Its translation is CASQPQNSYEQYF. The chain combines TRBV6-5 with TRBJ2-7, with D hard to call. Germline CDR1 reads MNHEY; CDR2 reads SVGAGI. Between the trimmed V and J ends, which lost 8 bases and 0 bases, there was a span of 11 bases. The CDR3 totals 13 residues.

The V call is TRBV7-3, the J call TRBJ2-7; 9 bases align to TRBD1. The ends lost 5 bases at V and 3 bases at J; junction bases unmatched: 5. From germline, CDR1 is SGHTA and CDR2 FQGTGA. CDR3 length equals 14 residues. Written as DNA, the CDR3 is TGTGCCAGCAGCCCGGGACAGGGAGGCTACGAGCAGTACTTC. Translation: CASSPGQGGYEQYF.

The chain employs TRBV7-9 and TRBJ2-2; 7 nucleotides agree with TRBD2. Trimming took 5 bases from V and 5 from J; bases not matched to a gene: 11. This CDR3 is built from 16 residues. The germline V gene encodes CDR1 SEHNR and CDR2 FQNEAQ (reference sequence). CDR3 sequence (DNA): TGTGCCAGCAGCCCCCTGGGGTTAGCGGGTACCGGGGAGCTGTTTTTT. The encoded protein is CASSPLGLAGTGELFF.

This chain joins TRBV6-1 and TRBJ2-7; TRBD2 agrees at 7 bases. The V gene end was trimmed by 3 bases and the J gene end by 4 bases; junction bases not matched to a gene: 6. CDR1 and CDR2 (germline): MNHNS, SASEGT. The CDR3 has 14 residues. CDR3: CASSDAGDPYEQYF. The CDR3 DNA is TGTGCCAGCAGTGACGCGGGAGATCCTTACGAGCAGTACTTC.

Only a few counts were recorded for this clone. J is TRBJ2-1 and V is TRBV11-2; possibly TRBD1 or TRBD2 for D (5 bases each). Germline-derived CDR1 and CDR2 are SGHAT and FQNNGV. V lost 5 bases and J lost 9, with 11 bases in between. The CDR3 consists of 12 residues. The DNA of the CDR3 is TGTGCCAGCAGCCCCGGGGCGGGTGAGCAGTTCTTC. Protein: CASSPGAGEQFF. Full variable domain (remainder filled in from reference TRBV11-2 and TRBJ2-1): EAGVAQSPRYKIIEKRQSVAFWCNPISGHATLYWYQQILGQGPKLLIQFQNNGVVDDSQLPKDRFSAERLKGVDSTLKIQPAKLEDSAVYLCASSPGAGEQFFGPGTRLTVL.

The rearrangement joins TRBV28 to TRBJ1-5; no firm D call. The germline V and J ends were trimmed by 7 bases and 7 bases, with 26 bases remaining between them. CDR3 length equals 17 residues. The germline CDR1 and CDR2 sequences are MDHEN and SYDVKM. The CDR3 coding sequence is TGTGCCAGCAAATTGTACATGAGGGCTGGGCGAGGACAGCCCCAGCATTTT. Translated, it gives CASKLYMRAGRGQPQHF.

This clone was found once. This chain uses TRBV11-2 with TRBJ1-5; weak D call: TRBD1 (5 bases). Trimming took off 1 base at V and 8 bases at J, with 9 bases between the two ends. The CDR3 sequence is 13 residues long. Germline V gene data show CDR1 as SGHAT and CDR2 as FQNNGV. In DNA form, the CDR3 reads TGTGCCAGCAGCTTAGGGGGGTTCAAGCCCCAGCATTTT. Its protein product is CASSLGGFKPQHF.

The count of this clone is one. J is TRBJ1-2 and V is TRBV30; D is possibly TRBD1 (5 bases). V lost 3 bases and J 3 bases, leaving 23 bases between the germline ends. The CDR3 is 17 amino acids. From germline, CDR1 is GTSNPN and CDR2 SVGIG (reference sequence). The CDR3 spells CAWSDLTGLYRYYGYTF. DNA of the CDR3: TGTGCCTGGAGCGATCTCACGGGGCTCTACCGTTACTATGGCTACACCTTC.

This clone was seen more than once but under ten times. DNA for the CDR3: TGTGCCAGTAGTATCGAGGATACAGGGGGCTATAGCAATCAGCCCCAGCATTTT. Residues: CASSIEDTGGYSNQPQHF. The V and J genes are TRBV19 and TRBJ1-5, with 9 positions matching TRBD1. The CDR3 consists of 18 residues. Germline V lookup: CDR1 LNHDA, CDR2 SQIVND (reference sequence). The J segment lost 0 bases and the V segment lost 3 bases, leaving 9 bases of the junction unmatched. The whole variable domain, remainder taken from reference TRBV19 and TRBJ1-5, is DGGITQSPKYLFRKEGQNVTLSCEQNLNHDAMYWYRQDPGQGLRLIYYSQIVNDFQKGDIAEGYSVSREKKESFPLTVTSAQKNPTAFYLCASSIEDTGGYSNQPQHFGDGTRLSIL.

The chain is built from TRBV27 and TRBJ1-2, with TRBD1 as a possible D gene (6 bases). The CDR3 spans 15 residues. Trimming removed 3 bases from V and 2 bases from J, with 13 bases in between. The germline V gene encodes CDR1 MNHEY and CDR2 SMNVEV (reference sequence). CDR3 residues: CASSFAFGQNYGYTF. DNA of the CDR3: TGTGCCAGCAGTTTTGCATTCGGACAGAACTATGGCTACACCTTC.

The rearrangement uses TRBV23-1 and TRBJ1-5, with D hard to call. TRBV23-1 is known as an ORF, though its function is uncertain. Deletions cut 5 bases from V and 0 bases from J, with 11 bases between. The CDR3 consists of 15 residues. CDR3 sequence: CASSAITDSNQPQHF. The CDR3 DNA reads TGCGCCAGCAGTGCAATAACAGATAGCAATCAGCCCCAGCATTTT.

The chain employs TRBV11-2 and TRBJ2-1, with TRBD2 identical over 9 bases. Unmatched junction bases numbered 11, after V lost 1 base and J lost 4 bases. The CDR3 has 18 amino acids. Germline loops: CDR1 SGHAT, CDR2 FQNNGV. In DNA, the CDR3 is TGTGCCAGCAGCTTAGGAGAATGGTCTAGCGGGAATTACAATGAGCAGTTCTTC. Protein: CASSLGEWSSGNYNEQFF.

The chain carries TRBV28 and TRBJ2-6, with D possibly being TRBD1 (5 bases). The ends were cut back, 4 bases at V and 0 bases at J, with 7 bases in the middle. CDR1 is MDHEN and CDR2 is SYDVKM in the germline V gene. The length of the CDR3 is 15 residues. The CDR3 region is CASSYTGSGANVLTF. The CDR3 DNA sequence: TGTGCCAGCAGTTATACAGGCTCTGGGGCCAACGTCCTGACTTTC.

The rearrangement links TRBV5-8 to TRBJ2-5; TRBD2 agrees at 7 bases. CDR1 and CDR2 (germline): SGHTS, YDEGEE. V was clipped by 4 bases and J by 5 bases; unmatched bases: 11. This CDR3 has 15 amino acids. The CDR3 bases are TGTGCCAGCAGCCAAGGGCCAGGACTAGGGGAGACCCAGTACTTC. This encodes CASSQGPGLGETQYF. The full variable domain, in which reference TRBV5-8 and TRBJ2-5 provide the parts outside the CDR3, is EAGVTQSPTHLIKTRGQQATLRCSPISGHTSVYWYQQALGLGLQFLLWYDEGEERNRGNFPPRFSGRQFPNYSSELNVNALELEDSALYLCASSQGPGLGETQYFGPGTRLLVL.

The rearrangement joins TRBV28 to TRBJ1-5, with 7 bases that match TRBD1. CDR1 MDHEN and CDR2 SYDVKM come from the germline V gene. The CDR3 runs to 14 residues. J lost 4 bases, V lost 5 bases, and 5 bases had no gene match. The CDR3 protein is CASSRDRKNQPQHF. The CDR3 DNA is TGTGCCAGCAGTCGGGACAGAAAGAATCAGCCCCAGCATTTT.

This chain connects TRBV11-2 to TRBJ2-1; D unresolved. V was pared by 5 bases and J by 9 bases, with 14 bases between. This CDR3 contains 13 residues. The germline CDR1 and CDR2 sequences are SGHAT and FQNNGV. Here the CDR3 reads CASSPTGPIEQFF. The CDR3 nucleotides are TGTGCCAGCAGCCCGACGGGCCCAATTGAGCAGTTCTTC.

The chain joins TRBV7-2 to TRBJ1-5; the D gene is possibly TRBD1 (6 bases). V was clipped by 2 bases and J by 6 bases, with 14 bases between them. The CDR3 is 15 residues long. Germline values: CDR1 SGHTA, CDR2 FQGNSA. In DNA form, the CDR3 reads TGTGCCAGCAGCTTATACCCGGACAGCTTTCAGCCCCAGCATTTT. Translated, it gives CASSLYPDSFQPQHF.